Presented here are 5 T cell receptor beta chains from one specimen sequenced in a study of T cells in Graves' hyperthyroidism and ophthalmopathy. TCR beta CDR3 regions were amplified from RNA. First-round RT-PCR targeting the TCR CDR3 was performed with the HTBI primer set. MiXCR, applied by TCRdb to the multiplex PCR reads, yields one record per CDR3 protein. This table holds hundreds of thousands of distinct CDR3 sequences, around a third found once. Specimen: blood. All receptors come from a woman in her 40s with Graves' hyperthyroidism.

CDR3 protein: CASSLARTGTEAFF. The DNA of the CDR3 is TGTGCCAGCAGTTTGGCGAGGACCGGCACTGAAGCTTTCTTT. V and J are TRBV12-3 or TRBV12-4 and TRBJ1-1, with unresolved D. This CDR3 region has 14 residues. V was cut by 3 bases and J by 4 bases, with 12 bases left in between.

The chain carries TRBV29-1 and TRBJ2-5; 11 bases are shared with TRBD2. J was trimmed by 6 bases and V by 4 bases; bases with no gene match: 7. CDR1 and CDR2 from the germline V gene are SQVTM and ANQGSEA. The CDR3 consists of 14 residues. In nucleotides, the CDR3 is TGCAGCGTTGTTCTTAGCGGGGGGGATAAGACCCAGTACTTC. Encoded protein: CSVVLSGGDKTQYF.

V and J are TRBV7-2 and TRBJ1-4, with D hard to call. The V gene's germline CDR1 is SGHTA and CDR2 FQGNSA. The CDR3 runs 17 residues. The germline V and J ends were trimmed by 0 bases and 0 bases, with 11 bases remaining between them. Here the CDR3 reads CASSLAPRITTNEKLFF. CDR3 bases: TGTGCCAGCAGCTTAGCGCCACGCATAACAACTAATGAAAAACTGTTTTTT.

This CDR3 is CASLLGGSHYNEQYF. The CDR3 region has the DNA TGTGCCTCCCTACTGGGCGGGAGTCACTACAATGAGCAGTACTTC. This chain uses TRBV19 with TRBJ2-7; 7 bases agree with TRBD2. The V segment lost 11 bases and the J segment 7 bases; nucleotides outside the gene matches: 20. The CDR3 extends over 15 amino acids. The germline V gene has CDR1 LNHDA and CDR2 SQIVND (reference sequence).

This clonotype appeared many times. The chain couples TRBV29-1 to TRBJ2-5, with D possibly matching TRBD2 (6 bases). The CDR3 is 13 amino acids. Trimming took off 3 bases at V and 5 bases at J, with 13 bases between the two ends. Germline CDR1 and CDR2: SQVTM and ANQGSEA. The CDR3 nucleotides read TGCAGCGTTGACGCAGGGAGGTATGAGACCCAGTACTTC. Residues: CSVDAGRYETQYF.